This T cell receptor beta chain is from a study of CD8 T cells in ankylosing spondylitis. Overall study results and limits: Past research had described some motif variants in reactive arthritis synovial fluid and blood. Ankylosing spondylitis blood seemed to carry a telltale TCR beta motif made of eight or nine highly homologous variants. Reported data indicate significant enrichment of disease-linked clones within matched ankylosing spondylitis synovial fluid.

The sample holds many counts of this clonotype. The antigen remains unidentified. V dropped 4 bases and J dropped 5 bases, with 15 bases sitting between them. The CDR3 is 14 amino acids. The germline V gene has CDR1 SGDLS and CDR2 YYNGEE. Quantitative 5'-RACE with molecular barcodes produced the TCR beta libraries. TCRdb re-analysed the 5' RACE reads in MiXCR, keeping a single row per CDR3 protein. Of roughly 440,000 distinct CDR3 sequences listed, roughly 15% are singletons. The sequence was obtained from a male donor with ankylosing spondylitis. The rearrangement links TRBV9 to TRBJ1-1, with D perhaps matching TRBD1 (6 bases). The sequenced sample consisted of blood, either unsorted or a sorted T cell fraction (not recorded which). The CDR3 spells CASSPLGGRTEAFF. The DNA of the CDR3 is TGTGCCAGCAGCCCTTTGGGGGGGCGGACTGAAGCTTTCTTT.